The T cell receptor beta chain described here comes from a study of technical replicates of blood from a handful of donors. This clone was counted a few times. The method was immunoSEQ multiplex PCR; TCRdb's version includes in-frame clones alone and lacks a portion of them. The sample holds 64,000 or so clones, around 88% seen once. The CDR3 loop spans 14 amino acids. Germline V lookup: CDR1 SGDLS, CDR2 YYNGEE. The ends lost 6 bases at V and 9 bases at J; junction bases unmatched: 12. Sequencing was performed on PBMCs. The chain is built from TRBV9 and TRBJ2-1; TRBD2 matches at 7 bases. The clonotype comes from a human donor in good health. Some clones in this sample may be carry-over from other donors' samples. The CDR3 region is CASNPGRGKTEQFF. The CDR3 region has the DNA TGTGCCAGCAACCCCGGGCGGGGGAAGACTGAGCAGTTCTTC.